Listed here is a single T cell receptor beta chain. Its antigen target is currently unknown. No base-level quality is on record; no much larger clone is a single base apart. Taken from cysteine to phenylalanine, the CDR3 has 12 residues. Of the read, only the CDR3 DNA is kept; its 36 bases are in frame from base 1. V loses 3 bases, J loses 7 bases, and the germline ends lie 10 bases apart. The germline V gene yields SGDLS for CDR1 and YYNGEE for CDR2. The data originate from a study of cytomegalovirus exposure and HLA in healthy donors (dated by TCRdb to about 2017). General notes on the study: An earlier analysis of roughly 570 of the donors reported 276 Gb of sequence data and 95 million to 140 million unique TCR beta sequences obtained from about 179 million T cells. An early release that covered fewer than 750 HLA-typed donors contained around 330 gigabases of sequencing data and some 87 million unique TCR sequences. Of the roughly 400 genotyped donors, approximately 80% fell in the genetic ancestry cluster associated with self-reported Caucasian donors. The study was designed to test whether signatures of past pathogen exposure could be identified by cataloging public T cell receptors. The study profiled the T cell repertoires of 500 to 800 subjects by immunosequencing and related them to cytomegalovirus serostatus. A separate validation cohort of 100 to 150 different subjects was used in addition to the roughly 720-subject first cohort. The study combined high-throughput TCR immunosequencing, statistical association of individual TCRs with disease status, and machine learning to predict cytomegalovirus infection status. In a later analysis, previously published TCR beta repertoires from 550 to 700 donors were re-analyzed and high-resolution HLA genotyping was added so that TCR occurrence patterns could be studied. In the later analysis, no new phenotypic data were used to find candidate immune exposures; instead, reliance was placed on TCR beta sequences and their occurrence across donors. To decide whether each TCR beta V gene segment behaved as functional or pseudogenic, an earlier analysis of approximately 590 of the donors relied on high-throughput TCR beta sequencing. Alongside the repertoire data, information on donor age, sex, ethnicity and CMV serostatus was compiled. In a later genetic analysis, genome-wide SNP genotypes for about 55% of the roughly 700 donors were used, and that subset was treated as a discovery cohort. Every repertoire in the discovery cohort had been generated on one and the same sequencing platform. HLA typing included class I and class II loci at four-digit resolution. The number of typed donors differed by locus: about 620-640 for A, B, C, DRB1 and DQB1; 500 to 550 for DQA1; roughly 600 for DPA1; and 450 to 480 for DPB1. Because of strong linkage in the cohort, 4 to 6 DR-DQ haplotypes were treated as single units for association and clustering. Among some 400 genotyped donors of the cohort, an average of roughly 230,000 unique TCR beta nucleotide sequences was sequenced per donor, of which roughly 17% were non-productive.

Libraries were constructed by the immunoSEQ multiplex PCR assay. The multiplex PCR relied on a mix of 60 forward primers for TCR Vbeta segments and 13 reverse primers for TCR Jbeta segments. The CDR3 region of rearranged TCR beta genes was amplified from genomic DNA by a multiplex PCR assay. Amplified TCR beta libraries were sequenced as 87-base-pair reads on the Illumina HiSeq System. Concerning the study's data processing: Across the 670 or so repertoires, a later analysis counted 78 million or so unique TCR beta chains, 8.5 million to 12 million of which were shared by at least two donors. A nearest-neighbor algorithm error-corrected the raw reads and collapsed the reads into unique sequences, merging closely related sequences to remove PCR and sequencing errors. CDR3 sequences were aligned to IMGT reference sequences to assign V, D and J gene segments. For a sequence to be retained, a match of at least six nucleotides to both a V gene segment and a J gene segment was required. A rearrangement counted as productive if the CDR3 had no stop codons and remained in frame with V and J, and every other rearrangement counted as non-productive. CDR3 was defined by IMGT convention, running from the second conserved V-encoded cysteine to the conserved J-encoded phenylalanine. The earlier analysis of more than 450 of the donors excluded sequences that lacked an unambiguous match to a single V gene segment. In an earlier analysis of some 590 of the donors, a V segment was called functional when productive rearrangements were above 56.7%, and segregating when the standard deviation between donors exceeded 5%. To diagnose cytomegalovirus status from the catalog of TCR beta chain sequences, a statistical classification framework was built. V and J gene assignment, in a later analysis, came from comparing TCR nucleotide sequences with IMGT/GENE-DB human TR gene sequences. The TCRdist pipeline was used in a later analysis to assign CDR3 sequences and most-parsimonious VDJ recombination scenarios. In a later analysis, each TCR beta chain was defined by its CDR3 amino acid sequence together with its V-gene family, and reads without a unique V-gene family were excluded. As a way to deal with suspected cross-contamination and a sequencing artifact, a later analysis dropped 450 to 600 nucleotide sequences that were highly shared and had low generation probability. In a later analysis, a clonal expansion index for each public chain was calculated from normalized within-repertoire ranks of inferred template counts. Generation probabilities in a later analysis came from a VDJ recombination model fitted to out-of-frame rearrangements, and those results were checked against IGoR. In a later analysis, TCR-TCR, TCR-HLA and TCR-CMV co-occurrence was scored with hypergeometric tests, and a repertoire-size bias correction was applied to TCR pairs. In a later analysis, false discovery rates were estimated by permuting HLA or CMV assignments 20 times. In a later analysis, co-occurring TCRs were grouped using DBSCAN, and TCRdist sequence similarity was added for clustering within HLA-allele-positive subsets. Repertoires with fewer than 30,000 or more than 120,000 public chains, plus five repertoires with anomalous nucleotide sharing, were excluded from co-occurrence clustering. TCRdb carries this immuneACCESS record with in-frame sequences only. Its versions omit some clonotypes, under half of them owing to an unresolved V gene in the studies checked, with the rest unexplained. D and trimming were read from the DNA, whereas the V and J calls and clone size are those reported in that table. In all, the sample holds 95,000 or so clones, and roughly 79% of those were seen once. Under 5.5% of the sample lies in the top ten.

Beyond this particular receptor, the publication reports: The 87-base-pair reads could not distinguish some IMGT-functional V segments, including TRBV6-2 and TRBV6-3, so those segments were excluded. In an earlier analysis of over 550 of the donors, most TCR beta V segments were observed in productive rearrangements about 87% or about 30% of the time, broadly matching IMGT annotations. A later analysis associated 15,000 or so TCR beta sequences with specific HLA alleles at a false discovery rate of 0.05. V-gene and J-gene trimming of TCR beta chains was associated with a missense DCLRE1C variant in a later genetic analysis, and the association was replicated in an independent cohort. This cohort had only TCR beta chains sequenced, and the lack of alpha or paired-chain data limited which features could be detected. In a later analysis, the rate of TCR association differed among HLA loci, with DRB1 alleles having the most associated TCRs and HLA-C alleles having the fewest. The authors suggested that the approach could potentially be generalized to other disease states and immunological phenotypes. Because some donors lacked HLA typing at each locus, the association tests relied only on the typed subset. A cluster of highly shared sequence variants was judged likely to represent a technical artifact of the sequencing pipeline. In a later analysis, most CMV-associated TCR beta chains were found to appear HLA-restricted, with HLA associations seemingly driven largely by CMV exposure. When HLA alleles, especially DR and DQ, strongly co-occurred, TCR associations were difficult to assign to individual alleles. Cytomegalovirus status was reported to be diagnosed by the classifier with high specificity and sensitivity in both the original and validation cohorts. A later analysis reported that several top co-occurrence clusters appeared linked to parvovirus B19, influenza, CMV and Epstein-Barr virus. Linkage disequilibrium might explain the correlated functional status among segregating V segments, but an unknown experimental factor could not be ruled out. Compared with equally common non-associated chains, HLA-associated TCR beta chains in a later analysis were more clonally expanded and had lower generation probabilities. The presence/absence analyses assumed that sequencing depth was roughly uniform across donors, and that assumption may not be true. Compared with the roughly 600-donor mean, donors in an Asian-associated ancestry cluster had fewer N-insertions in productive TCRs, according to a later genetic analysis. A further reported finding was that TCR beta sequences accurately predicted the HLA-A and HLA-B alleles for most subjects in the first cohort. The earlier analysis of almost 600 of the donors excluded some 15 rarely observed V segments, including chromosome 9 orphons, because counts were too low. The only immune exposure information available for the cohort was CMV serostatus. In vitro tests confirmed that a few of the cytomegalovirus-associated TCR beta chains recognize cytomegalovirus antigens. In the study, 150 to 200 TCR beta chains were listed as associated with cytomegalovirus. Most TCR sequences were seen in very few donors, while some public TCRs were found in many individuals.

The cohort comprised hundreds of healthy bone marrow donors. At the time of sampling, every cohort member was nominally healthy, though immune exposures that went unrecorded were likely present. The donor tested CMV seropositive, placing the donor among the roughly 270 seropositive members of the cohort. Each donor provided a peripheral blood sample, and peripheral blood mononuclear cells were used for TCR beta sequencing. Genomic DNA extraction from the blood cell samples was performed with the Qiagen DNeasy Blood Extraction Kit. The sample taken for sequencing was PBMCs. The receptor's source is a woman between 70 and 85 years old in good health and CMV-seropositive. Recombination linked TRBV9 to TRBJ1-2; no D gene call is confident. The CDR3 here reads CASSEREAGYTF. The nucleotide sequence is given as TGTGCCAGCAGCGAGAGGGAAGCTGGCTACACCTTC. The variable domain in full, with residues beyond the CDR3 obtained from the reference TRBV9 and TRBJ1-2 genes, is DSGVTQTPKHLITATGQRVTLRCSPRSGDLSVYWYQQSLDQGLQFLIQYYNGEERAKGNILERFSAQQFPDLHSELNLSSLELGDSALYFCASSEREAGYTFGSGTRLTVV.